The clone carrying this T cell receptor beta chain appeared once. Here immunoSEQ multiplex PCR was the method, and the copy in TCRdb shows in-frame clones only, minus some. The table records some 200,000 clones, roughly 89% of them present only once. This record belongs to a study of blood T cell repertoires in COVID-19. About the research overall: Acute-phase and convalescent COVID-19 samples originated in the United States, Italy and Spain. Sources were T cells, B-cell-depleted T cells, or PBMCs; the material itself was cDNA or gDNA.

The CDR3 runs to 16 residues. The V and J ends lost 4 bases and 0 bases, in that order; junction bases with no gene match: 2. CDR1 is LGHNA and CDR2 is YSLEER in the germline V gene. Participants came from about two dozen US areas, aged about 18 to 100 years. Source material: PBMCs or T cells enriched from blood (not recorded which). This TCR was recovered from a man aged 18 to 29 with acute COVID-19. This rearrangement joins TRBV4-3 to TRBJ2-6, with 8 nucleotides matching TRBD1. CDR3 coding DNA: TGCGCCAGCAGCCCTACAGGGGGCTCTGGGGCCAACGTCCTGACTTTC. Its protein is CASSPTGGSGANVLTF.